The clone carrying this TCR beta chain showed up just a few times. This specimen belongs to a study of T-cell reconstitution after alpha-beta-depleted transplantation in children. TCRbeta library preparation incorporated unique molecular identifiers. Via MiXCR, TCRdb re-called the PCR reads, giving one row per CDR3 protein. The table lists approximately 400,000 distinct CDR3 sequences, roughly 10% of them singletons. The germline gives CDR1 SNHLY, CDR2 FYNNEI. Between the trimmed V and J ends, which lost 8 bases and 0 bases, there was a span of 10 bases. This CDR3 contains 13 residues. This clonotype was sampled from a human donor who donated a stem cell graft to a child with acute myeloid leukemia. The chain carries TRBV2 and TRBJ1-1; D might be TRBD1 (6 bases). The input for sequencing was PBMCs from the stem cell graft donor, taken from the stem cell graft. For the CDR3, the DNA is TGTGCCAGCCCTGACAGGATGAACACTGAAGCTTTCTTT. Its translation: CASPDRMNTEAFF. Full variable domain (missing parts from reference TRBV2 and TRBJ1-1): EPEVTQTPSHQVTQMGQEVILRCVPISNHLYFYWYRQILGQKVEFLVSFYNNEISEKSEIFDDQFSVERPDGSNFTLKIRSTKLEDSAMYFCASPDRMNTEAFFGQGTRLTVV.